This entry is about one T cell receptor (beta chain). Its specificity is not known. The authors ran a second PCR of about 7 to 12 cycles using a sample-barcoded 5' primer and a J-beta primer mix. TCRdb recomputed calls from the 5' RACE reads with MiXCR, one row per CDR3 protein. There are hundreds of thousands of distinct CDR3 sequences in the sample; around three fifths occur only once, and approximately 37% lies in the top ten. This record comes from a study of blood T cells in healthy people across ages. Study-wide results and limits: In older individuals, TCR beta diversity per million T cells was lower, falling roughly linearly with age. Unsorted PBMC input precluded a conclusive naive versus antigen-experienced comparison.

Isolation of PBMCs gave at least 7 million cells per sample. The extraction recovered at least 5 micrograms of total RNA per sample. This CDR3 contains 14 residues. V was pared by 7 bases and J by 4 bases, with 6 bases of the junction left unmatched. Sequencing was performed on blood. The V gene is TRBV12-3 or TRBV12-4, the J gene TRBJ2-1; TRBD1 matches at 8 bases. This clonotype was sampled from a man between 60 and 75 years old in good health. The CDR3: CASIYGTGYNEQFF. The CDR3 nucleotides read TGTGCCAGCATCTACGGGACAGGATACAATGAGCAGTTCTTC.